Listed below are T cell receptor beta chains from one sample, sequenced in a study of blood T cell repertoires in COVID-19. Clones were sequenced by immunoSEQ multiplex PCR, and TCRdb holds only the in-frame ones, with some missing. The sample consists of about 330,000 clones, roughly 87% of them appearing once. Sequencing used peripheral blood. The source is a man aged 25 to 40 with COVID-19, enrolled during active disease. CDR3s include the opening cysteine and the closing phenylalanine or tryptophan. D genes are given only for firm matches. Clone size is stated in some rows and not others, as once, few, many or a class when expanded.

J gene | V gene | clone size | D gene | CDR3 protein | CDR3 DNA
TRBJ2-5 | TRBV3-1/TRBV3-2 | NA | NA | CASSGGPYQETQYF | TGTGCCAGCAGCGGAGGGCCGTATCAAGAGACCCAGTACTTC
TRBJ1-2 | TRBV12-3/TRBV12-4 | NA | NA | CASSATFNYGYTF | TGTGCCAGCAGTGCGACATTTAACTATGGCTACACCTTC
TRBJ2-2 | TRBV19 | NA | NA | CASSIPGDQGGELFF | TGTGCCAGTAGTATACCGGGGGACCAAGGCGGGGAGCTGTTTTTT
TRBJ1-2 | TRBV14 | NA | TRBD1 | CASSERDRPYGYTF | TGTGCCAGCAGCGAGAGGGACAGACCCTATGGCTACACCTTC
TRBJ2-7 | TRBV28 | NA | NA | CASSLLRDTYF | TGTGCCAGCAGTTTACTCCGGGACACTTACTTC
TRBJ1-4 | TRBV3-1/TRBV3-2 | NA | NA | CASSQGGGWGEKLFF | TGTGCCAGCAGCCAAGGGGGGGGCTGGGGTGAAAAACTGTTTTTT
TRBJ1-3 | TRBV6-5 | NA | NA | CASSLDSSGNTIYF | TGTGCCAGCAGTTTGGACAGCTCTGGAAACACCATATATTTT
TRBJ1-6 | TRBV19 | NA | NA | CASSSRVRDSPLHF | TGTGCCAGTAGTAGCAGGGTTCGGGATTCACCCCTCCACTTT
TRBJ1-2 | TRBV5-6 | once | TRBD1 | CASSLPTGTYGYTF | TGTGCCAGCAGCTTACCGACAGGGACCTATGGCTACACCTTC
TRBJ1-1 | TRBV19 | once | NA | CASSRTMNTEAFF | TGTGCCAGTAGCCGAACTATGAACACTGAAGCTTTCTTT
TRBJ2-6 | TRBV15 | medium-sized | NA | CATNPGQISGANVLTF | TGTGCCACCAACCCGGGTCAAATCTCTGGGGCCAACGTCCTGACTTTC
TRBJ2-3 | TRBV11-3 | NA | NA | CASSQQGTSTDTQYF | TGTGCCAGCAGCCAACAGGGGACTAGCACAGATACGCAGTATTTT
TRBJ1-1 | TRBV7-2 | NA | NA | CASSLSPQGNTEAFF | TGTGCCAGCAGCTTGTCCCCACAGGGGAACACTGAAGCTTTCTTT
TRBJ1-2 | TRBV5-1 | NA | TRBD1 | CASSLDAGGYGYTF | TGCGCCAGCAGCTTGGATGCAGGGGGCTATGGCTACACCTTC
TRBJ1-5 | TRBV2 | once | TRBD1 | CASSRQGDNNQPQHF | TGTGCCAGCAGTCGACAGGGGGATAACAATCAGCCCCAGCATTTT
TRBJ2-3 | TRBV7-2 | once | NA | CASSNPGQDTQYF | TGTGCCAGCAGCAACCCAGGACAAGATACGCAGTATTTT
TRBJ2-7 | TRBV18 | few | TRBD2 | CASSPPAGGYEQYF | TGTGCCAGCTCACCACCAGCGGGGGGTTACGAGCAGTACTTC
TRBJ1-2 | TRBV11-2 | NA | NA | CASSLDRAGDGYTF | TGTGCCAGCAGCTTAGACAGGGCAGGGGATGGCTACACCTTC
TRBJ1-1 | TRBV7-9 | many | TRBD1 | CASSLALTGVTEAFF | TGTGCCAGCAGCTTAGCTTTGACAGGGGTGACTGAAGCTTTCTTT
TRBJ2-3 | TRBV7-2 | once | TRBD2 | CASSSWLAAGTDTQYF | TGTGCCAGCAGCTCCTGGCTAGCGGCGGGCACAGATACGCAGTATTTT
TRBJ2-7 | TRBV7-3 | NA | NA | CASSPSGVHYEQYF | TGTGCCAGCAGCCCCTCGGGGGTGCACTACGAGCAGTACTTC
TRBJ2-1 | TRBV2 | NA | NA | CASSEGRDFYNEQFF | TGTGCCAGCAGTGAGGGCAGGGATTTTTACAATGAGCAGTTCTTC
TRBJ2-1 | TRBV5-4 | NA | TRBD1 | CASSPTGAPYNEQFF | TGTGCCAGCAGCCCCACAGGGGCCCCCTACAATGAGCAGTTCTTC
TRBJ2-7 | TRBV15 | NA | NA | CATRAKVSYEQYF | TGTGCCACCCGAGCTAAAGTCTCCTACGAGCAGTACTTC
TRBJ2-7 | TRBV6-5 | NA | TRBD2 | CASSQLAGTLYEQYF | TGTGCCAGCAGCCAACTAGCGGGGACCCTCTACGAGCAGTACTTC
TRBJ2-3 | TRBV11-2 | NA | TRBD2 | CASSLYRTSEYTDTQYF | TGTGCCAGCAGCTTATATCGGACTAGCGAATACACAGATACGCAGTATTTT
TRBJ2-3 | TRBV18 | NA | TRBD1 | CASSGTGSADTQYF | TGTGCCAGCTCCGGGACAGGGTCAGCAGATACGCAGTATTTT
TRBJ2-1 | TRBV10-3 | once | TRBD1 | CAISGDRAAYNEQFF | TGTGCCATCAGTGGGGACAGGGCCGCCTACAATGAGCAGTTCTTC
TRBJ2-7 | TRBV6-5 | NA | NA | CASSYSTAGHTYEQYF | TGTGCCAGCAGTTACTCGACAGCCGGCCATACCTACGAGCAGTACTTC
TRBJ2-3 | TRBV11-2 | once | TRBD2 | CASSLAAGGSTDTQYF | TGTGCCAGCAGCTTAGCAGCGGGGGGTTCCACAGATACGCAGTATTTT
TRBJ1-2 | TRBV6-5 | NA | TRBD1 | CASSSQTGGYGYTF | TGTGCCAGCAGTTCCCAGACAGGGGGATATGGCTACACCTTC
TRBJ1-5 | TRBV4-2 | NA | NA | CASSQAGQRGQPQHF | TGTGCCAGCAGCCAAGCGGGGCAGCGGGGACAGCCCCAGCATTTT
TRBJ2-1 | TRBV7-3 | NA | TRBD1 | CASSLRPSFGTGVNEQFF | TGTGCCAGCAGCTTACGGCCCTCCTTCGGGACAGGGGTCAATGAGCAGTTCTTC
TRBJ2-3 | TRBV11-2 | NA | NA | CASSITMLAVSTDTQYF | TGTGCCAGCAGCATCACCATGTTAGCGGTTAGCACAGATACGCAGTATTTT
TRBJ1-1 | TRBV6-2/TRBV6-3 | NA | NA | CASSYGVGTEAFF | TGTGCCAGCAGTTACGGAGTGGGCACTGAAGCTTTCTTT
TRBJ1-5 | TRBV15 | NA | NA | CATSSRGVGNQPQHF | TGTGCCACCAGCAGCCGGGGGGTTGGCAATCAGCCCCAGCATTTT
TRBJ2-1 | TRBV5-1 | NA | TRBD2 | CASSYLAGANNEQFF | TGCGCCAGCAGCTATCTAGCGGGAGCAAACAATGAGCAGTTCTTC
TRBJ2-1 | TRBV5-6 | NA | NA | CASSLVGLYNEQFF | TGTGCCAGCAGCTTGGTGGGACTCTACAATGAGCAGTTCTTC
TRBJ2-1 | TRBV5-1 | NA | NA | CASSYRNRALSSYNEQFF | TGCGCCAGCAGCTATAGAAACAGGGCTCTGAGCTCCTACAATGAGCAGTTCTTC
TRBJ1-1 | TRBV6-2/TRBV6-3 | once | TRBD1 | CASSHLQGAETEAFF | TGTGCCAGCAGTCACCTACAGGGGGCAGAAACTGAAGCTTTCTTT
TRBJ2-2 | TRBV7-3 | NA | TRBD1 | CASSLFDRVDGELFF | TGTGCCAGCAGCTTGTTTGACAGGGTCGACGGGGAGCTGTTTTTT